This entry lists 27 T cell receptor beta chains sequenced from one sample in a study of blood T cell repertoires in COVID-19. The table came from immunoSEQ multiplex PCR; TCRdb's copy has only in-frame clones and leaves some out. The repertoire includes tens of thousands of clones, 70% to 85% of them detected once, and 6% to 9% sits in the top ten. Sequenced sample: peripheral blood. The receptors were gathered from a human donor in a cohort sampled during active COVID-19.

The V call is TRBV23-1, the J call TRBJ2-7, with 9 positions matching TRBD1. TRBV23-1 is given ORF status, its function remaining uncertain. V lost 3 bases and J lost 6; bases outside the gene matches: 9. The CDR3 runs to 15 residues. DNA for the CDR3: TGCGCCAGCAGTCAGGCTGGGACAGGGTCGTCCGAGCAGTACTTC. Translating gives CASSQAGTGSSEQYF.

In its sample, this clone was seen a few times. The chain employs TRBV15 and TRBJ1-2; 10 bases align to TRBD1. Germline CDR1 is LNHNV and CDR2 is YYDKDF (reference sequence). V lost 3 bases to trimming and J lost 4 bases; unmatched junction nucleotides: 11. This CDR3 contains 17 residues. The DNA for the CDR3 is TGTGCCACCAGCAGCCAGAACCGGGACAGGGGAAGCTATGGCTACACCTTC. Amino acid sequence: CATSSQNRDRGSYGYTF.

This chain connects TRBV19 to TRBJ1-6; D might be TRBD1 (5 bases). The CDR3 is 15 amino acids. V shed 5 bases and J shed 11 bases, with 19 bases lying between them. Germline CDR1 and CDR2: LNHDA and SQIVND (reference sequence). The CDR3 DNA sequence: TGTGCCAGTAGTGCAGGGACGCCGGGAGAGGCACCCCTCCACTTT. Protein sequence: CASSAGTPGEAPLHF. The whole variable domain, filled in from reference TRBV19 and TRBJ1-6, reads DGGITQSPKYLFRKEGQNVTLSCEQNLNHDAMYWYRQDPGQGLRLIYYSQIVNDFQKGDIAEGYSVSREKKESFPLTVTSAQKNPTAFYLCASSAGTPGEAPLHFGNGTRLTVT.

The chain has TRBV15 and TRBJ2-7; 8 bases align to TRBD2. The CDR3 sequence is 16 residues long. Trimming at V came to 0 bases and at J to 9 bases, leaving 13 bases not matched to a gene. Germline CDR1 LNHNV, CDR2 YYDKDF (reference sequence). CDR3 nucleotide sequence: TGTGCCACCAGCAGAGATCTAGTAGCGGGACGACAAGGGCAGTACTTC. It is translated as CATSRDLVAGRQGQYF.

CDR3 DNA sequence: TGTGCCAGCAGTGAATGGGGACAGGGTCCAGATACGCAGTATTTT. Translation gives CASSEWGQGPDTQYF. The chain uses TRBV6-1 and TRBJ2-3, with 9 bases fitting TRBD1. CDR3 size: 15 residues. With V trimmed by 2 bases and J by 4 bases, 4 bases remained unmatched. Germline CDR1 and CDR2: MNHNS and SASEGT.

The V call is TRBV10-1, the J call TRBJ2-3; D perhaps matches TRBD2 (6 bases). Germline V gives CDR1 WNHNN, CDR2 SYGVQD (reference sequence). Trimming took 5 bases from V and 1 from J, leaving 16 bases between them. This CDR3 is 16 amino acids long. The CDR3 coding sequence is TGCGCCAGCAGTCACCGGGACTCGAGCCGCACAGATACGCAGTATTTT. Encoded protein: CASSHRDSSRTDTQYF.

This clone was observed a handful of times. This chain joins TRBV2 and TRBJ1-3; TRBD1 matches at 7 bases. The CDR3 extends over 15 amino acids. The V gene's germline CDR1 is SNHLY and CDR2 FYNNEI. The V and J ends lost 2 bases and 1 base, in that order; junction bases with no gene match: 2. For the CDR3, the DNA is TGTGCCAGCAGTGAACTCAGGGGGTCTGGAAACACCATATATTTT. Its translation: CASSELRGSGNTIYF. Variable domain in full (rest from reference TRBV2 and TRBJ1-3): EPEVTQTPSHQVTQMGQEVILRCVPISNHLYFYWYRQILGQKVEFLVSFYNNEISEKSEIFDDQFSVERPDGSNFTLKIRSTKLEDSAMYFCASSELRGSGNTIYFGEGSWLTVV.

The rearrangement links TRBV24-1 to TRBJ2-3; 7 nucleotides align to TRBD1. CDR1 is KGHDR and CDR2 is SFDVKD in the germline V gene. J was trimmed by 3 bases and V by 5 bases; bases with no gene match: 10. The CDR3 runs 16 residues. CDR3 loop: CATSAPAQGTTDTQYF. In DNA form, the CDR3 reads TGTGCCACCAGTGCCCCGGCACAGGGGACGACAGATACGCAGTATTTT.

The V gene is TRBV25-1, the J gene TRBJ2-3; 12 bases fit TRBD2. CDR3 length: 17 amino acids. The V gene's germline CDR1 is MGHDK and CDR2 SYGVNS. V shed 5 bases, J shed 1 base, and the junction held 7 bases outside the gene matches. The CDR3 protein is CASSPRLAGDRTDTQYF. The CDR3 bases are TGTGCCAGCAGTCCCAGACTAGCGGGGGACCGCACAGATACGCAGTATTTT.

The rearrangement links TRBV2 to TRBJ2-2, with 11 bases lining up with TRBD2. V gave up 4 bases and J gave up 5 bases; unmatched junction bases: 0. Germline V lookup: CDR1 SNHLY, CDR2 FYNNEI. CDR3 length: 14 amino acids. For the CDR3, the DNA is TGTGCCAGCAGTGGGACTAGCGGGACCGGGGAGCTGTTTTTT. This codes for CASSGTSGTGELFF.

The chain employs TRBV5-1 and TRBJ2-5; 9 bases align to TRBD2. V dropped 3 bases and J dropped 2; count of bases not matched to a gene: 8. The CDR3 contains 16 residues. Per the germline V gene, CDR1 is SGHRS and CDR2 is YFSETQ. The CDR3 region is CASSSGSGSSQETQYF. The CDR3 DNA reads as TGCGCCAGCAGCTCCGGTAGCGGGAGCTCACAAGAGACCCAGTACTTC.

The chain uses TRBV11-3 and TRBJ2-7; 13 positions match TRBD2. This CDR3 region has 17 residues. Looked up from germline, CDR1 is SGHNT and CDR2 is YENEEA. With 0 bases clipped from V and 5 bases from J, the junction kept 7 bases outside the gene matches. The CDR3 here is CASSLEGLAGAKDEQYF. Here the CDR3 DNA reads TGTGCCAGCAGCTTAGAAGGACTAGCGGGAGCAAAGGACGAGCAGTACTTC.

The chain couples TRBV2 to TRBJ1-5; D is perhaps TRBD1 (6 bases). This CDR3 is 15 amino acids long. Germline values: CDR1 SNHLY, CDR2 FYNNEI. With 2 bases removed from V and 2 bases from J, the gap between germline ends came to 10 bases. The chain's CDR3 is CASSEWRTGNQPQHF. In DNA form, the CDR3 reads TGTGCCAGCAGTGAATGGAGGACAGGCAATCAGCCCCAGCATTTT.

CDR3 sequence: CASSLSGGILYNEQFF. In DNA, the CDR3 is TGTGCCAGCAGCTTATCCGGGGGGATACTTTACAATGAGCAGTTCTTC. This chain links TRBV7-2 with TRBJ2-1, with 7 bases lining up with TRBD2. In germline, CDR1 is SGHTA, CDR2 FQGNSA. The junction had 8 bases not matched to a gene; V was cut back by 2 bases and J by 4 bases. The CDR3 runs 16 residues.

The CDR3 DNA sequence: TGTGCCAGCAGACTGACTAGCGGAGTTACCTACGAGCAGTACTTC. Protein: CASRLTSGVTYEQYF. The V call is TRBV5-8, the J call TRBJ2-7; 9 nucleotides align to TRBD2. In germline, CDR1 is SGHTS, CDR2 YDEGEE. Trimming took 5 bases from V and 2 from J; bases not matched to a gene: 8. The CDR3 has 15 residues.

The chain is built from TRBV5-1 and TRBJ1-1, with a possible D match to TRBD1 (6 bases). V lost 7 bases and J lost 3, with 16 bases in between. The CDR3 is 14 amino acids. Per the germline V gene, CDR1 is SGHRS and CDR2 is YFSETQ. CDR3 nucleotides: TGCGCCAGCCATACCGAGGGGGTCCACACTGAAGCTTTCTTT. It translates to CASHTEGVHTEAFF.

This clone was detected a few times. The genes are TRBV19 and TRBJ1-5, with no clear D. This CDR3 is built from 14 residues. The V end lost 3 bases, the J end lost 9 bases, and 15 bases lay between the germline ends. CDR1 and CDR2 from the germline V gene are LNHDA and SQIVND (reference sequence). CDR3 DNA sequence: TGTGCCAGTAGTATGATTCTGGAACTAGGGCCCCAGCATTTT. This gives the protein CASSMILELGPQHF.

V and J are TRBV28 and TRBJ1-3; no clear D. V gave up 5 bases and J gave up 11 bases, with 10 bases separating them. This CDR3 contains 11 residues. Germline CDR1 and CDR2: MDHEN and SYDVKM. The CDR3 loop is CASSQNSAIYF. CDR3 bases: TGTGCCAGCAGTCAAAATAGCGCCATATATTTT.

V usage is TRBV10-2 and J usage is TRBJ2-5; possible D gene TRBD2, 5 bases. The CDR3 loop spans 13 amino acids. Trimming removed 11 bases from V and 1 base from J, with 14 bases in between. Germline V gene data show CDR1 as WSHSY and CDR2 as SAAADI. The CDR3 region is CAGGGQTQETQYF. The CDR3 DNA follows: TGCGCCGGCGGCGGGCAAACCCAAGAGACCCAGTACTTC.

The chain joins TRBV7-8 to TRBJ2-3; 7 bases agree with TRBD2. Germline assignment: CDR1 SGHVS and CDR2 FQNEAQ. The trim removed 5 bases at V and 2 bases at J, leaving 7 bases unmatched. The CDR3 is 15 amino acids. CDR3 sequence (DNA): TGTGCCAGCAGCGCGCAAGGACTAGACACAGATACGCAGTATTTT. Its protein product is CASSAQGLDTDTQYF.

In its sample, this clone was seen a few times. V usage is TRBV6-2 or TRBV6-3 and J usage is TRBJ1-1; D not certain. The CDR3 runs 17 residues. CDR1 is MNHEY, CDR2 SVGEGT, per germline. Trimming left V 2 bases short and J 1 base short, with 17 bases between. The CDR3 DNA is TGTGCCAGCAGTTACGGTCCCCGGAACCGGGAGAACACTGAAGCTTTCTTT. Translating gives CASSYGPRNRENTEAFF.

This clone was seen a handful of times. The gene calls are TRBV7-2 and TRBJ2-7; a weak D match, TRBD1 (5 bases). V was cut by 3 bases and J by 3 bases, with 9 bases left in between. Per germline, CDR1 SGHTA and CDR2 FQGNSA. CDR3 length: 13 amino acids. The CDR3 sequence is CASSFGRVYEQYF. CDR3 DNA sequence: TGTGCCAGCAGCTTCGGCAGGGTCTACGAGCAGTACTTC.

V is TRBV12-3 or TRBV12-4 and J is TRBJ2-7; D is perhaps TRBD2 (5 bases). V lost 2 bases and J 5 bases, leaving 7 bases between the germline ends. CDR3 size: 12 residues. CDR3 sequence reads: CASSLTGDEQYF. The CDR3 region has the DNA TGTGCCAGCAGTTTAACCGGGGACGAGCAGTACTTC.

The chain links TRBV6-2 or TRBV6-3 to TRBJ2-2; D gene unclear. The germline CDR1 and CDR2 sequences are MNHEY and SVGEGT. The CDR3 runs 14 residues. The ends were cut back, 2 bases at V and 1 base at J, with 5 bases in the middle. This CDR3 is CASSYNRNTGELFF. The CDR3, as DNA: TGTGCCAGCAGTTACAACAGGAACACCGGGGAGCTGTTTTTT.

This clone appeared once. The chain is built from TRBV6-5 and TRBJ1-3; D unresolved. The CDR3 contains 15 residues. Trimming stripped 4 bases from V and 0 bases from J, with 10 bases between. CDR1 and CDR2 from the germline V gene are MNHEY and SVGAGI. CDR3 nucleotide sequence: TGTGCCAGCAGTTCCCCCGGTAACTCTGGAAACACCATATATTTT. Translating it yields CASSSPGNSGNTIYF.

The CDR3, as DNA: TGTGCCAGCAGCTTTTTGTCTAGCGGGAGTTTCTCCTACAATGAGCAGTTCTTC. Translation gives CASSFLSSGSFSYNEQFF. The V gene is TRBV11-2, the J gene TRBJ2-1; 10 bases match TRBD2. There are 18 residues in the CDR3. The trim removed 3 bases at V and 0 bases at J, leaving 8 bases unmatched. Germline V lookup: CDR1 SGHAT, CDR2 FQNNGV.

Details on this clone: This sample includes further DNA sequences coding for the same CDR3. The chain combines TRBV28 with TRBJ1-1; D may be TRBD1 (5 bases). The CDR3 spans 15 residues. Germline V gene lookup returns CDR1 MDHEN and CDR2 SYDVKM. V lost 5 bases, J lost 2 bases, and 15 bases lay in between. DNA for the CDR3: TGTGCCAGCAGTCCTCGTGGGGGGGGTAACACTGAAGCTTTCTTT. It encodes CASSPRGGGNTEAFF. The whole variable domain, remainder taken from reference TRBV28 and TRBJ1-1, is DVKVTQSSRYLVKRTGEKVFLECVQDMDHENMFWYRQDPGLGLRLIYFSYDVKMKEKGDIPEGYSVSREKKERFSLILESASTNQTSMYLCASSPRGGGNTEAFFGQGTRLTVV.